The rows below give T cell receptor beta chains drawn from one sample of a study of T-cell memory formation after mild COVID-19. A single record per CDR3 protein comes from TCRdb applying MiXCR to the 5' RACE reads. The sample has tens of thousands of distinct CDR3 sequences, roughly 26% seen once. The sample consisted of PBMCs or a T cell subset sorted from them (not recorded which). These receptors all come from a man aged 18 to 29 who had mild COVID-19 (a few samples of this study predate the infection). Cell type and time point are not known. Both conserved end residues are trimmed from each CDR3. The order of the fields is CDR3 length, J gene, V gene, CDR3 protein.

8,TRBJ2-3,TRBV27,ATRDDTQY
13,TRBJ1-5,TRBV6-5,ASSYSSRGGQPQH
13,TRBJ2-3,TRBV6-2/TRBV6-3,ASSYIPQVADTQY
14,TRBJ2-7,TRBV4-2,ASSQEGTGGIYEQY
14,TRBJ2-7,TRBV7-6,ASSSRSAGVFYEQY
12,TRBJ2-2,TRBV11-2,ASSLGPITGELF
14,TRBJ2-1,TRBV6-5,ASSYSLAGGYNEQF
12,TRBJ2-2,TRBV4-3,ASRGAGGAGELF
15,TRBJ2-3,TRBV4-3,ASSQDPGPLRVDTQY
11,TRBJ2-1,TRBV20-1,SARGAAYNEQF
13,TRBJ2-4,TRBV7-3,ASSLSGGLGNIQY
14,TRBJ1-1,TRBV19,ASSPTLTGANTEAF
16,TRBJ2-3,TRBV20-1,SARSFRDETSSTDTQY
12,TRBJ1-1,TRBV7-6,ASSLASGPPEAF
9,TRBJ2-1,TRBV7-2,ASSLGGEQF
11,TRBJ1-1,TRBV28,ASKSQGAAEAF
11,TRBJ1-1,TRBV10-3,ATKTGGNTEAF
13,TRBJ1-1,TRBV20-1,SAAGVDPRNTEAF
13,TRBJ2-7,TRBV5-8,ASGFGYGTDYEQY
13,TRBJ2-1,TRBV14,ASSHPGILYNEQF
13,TRBJ2-3,TRBV11-2,ASSLTSYSTDTQY
11,TRBJ2-4,TRBV29-1,SAGDSLQNIQY
14,TRBJ2-1,TRBV12-3/TRBV12-4,ASSLASGGAPNEQF
12,TRBJ2-1,TRBV30,AWIAGISYNEQF
11,TRBJ1-2,TRBV25-1,ASSEVGWYGYT
11,TRBJ2-4,TRBV12-3/TRBV12-4,ASSLASGNIQY
12,TRBJ2-3,TRBV7-2,ASSLAPTGATQY
11,TRBJ1-2,TRBV6-5,ASSYRGGYGYT
12,TRBJ2-7,TRBV6-2/TRBV6-3,ASSTTSGGYEQY